The rows below give T cell receptor beta chains drawn from one sample of a study of regulatory T cells in long-lasting Graves disease. In TCRdb, the multiplex PCR reads were re-called with MiXCR into one record per CDR3 protein. Counted here are hundreds of thousands of distinct CDR3 sequences, around an eighth occurring once; the ten biggest clones make up 8.5% to 10%. This same sample was also taken into another study, of T cells in Graves' hyperthyroidism and ophthalmopathy.

The specimen comprised peripheral blood mononuclear cells (PBMCs), sampled at new diagnosis, from a patient treated with antithyroid drugs. The receptors come from a man aged 25-40 years with Graves disease. CDR3s include the opening cysteine and the closing phenylalanine or tryptophan. The D gene is left open where the match is weak. Clone size appears in some rows only: once, few, many, or a class for an expanded clone.

d_call: NA
j_call: TRBJ2-4
clone_size: NA
v_call: TRBV27
cdr3_aa: CASSFAGFKNIQYF
cdr3_nt: TGTGCCAGCAGTTTTGCGGGGTTCAAAAACATTCAGTACTTC

d_call: NA
j_call: TRBJ1-2
clone_size: many
v_call: TRBV10-3
cdr3_aa: CAIPRKPNYGYTF
cdr3_nt: TGTGCCATACCCCGCAAGCCTAACTATGGCTACACCTTC

d_call: TRBD2
j_call: TRBJ2-2
clone_size: few
v_call: TRBV5-1
cdr3_aa: CASFSRTSGFIGELFF
cdr3_nt: TGCGCCAGCTTCTCGAGGACTAGCGGATTCATCGGGGAGCTGTTTTTT

d_call: NA
j_call: TRBJ1-5
clone_size: many
v_call: TRBV19
cdr3_aa: CASTSPGQANQPQHF
cdr3_nt: TGTGCCAGTACCTCCCCCGGCCAGGCCAATCAGCCCCAGCATTTT

d_call: NA
j_call: TRBJ2-7
clone_size: NA
v_call: TRBV7-2
cdr3_aa: CASSAPLSGPLSYEQYF
cdr3_nt: TGTGCCAGCAGCGCCCCACTCAGCGGCCCCCTCTCCTACGAGCAGTACTTC

d_call: NA
j_call: TRBJ2-7
clone_size: many
v_call: TRBV30
cdr3_aa: CAWKVLPYEQYF
cdr3_nt: TGTGCCTGGAAGGTCTTGCCCTACGAGCAGTACTTC

d_call: NA
j_call: TRBJ2-2
clone_size: few
v_call: TRBV7-2
cdr3_aa: CASSSEYRPTGELFF
cdr3_nt: TGTGCCAGCAGCTCGGAGTATCGGCCAACCGGGGAGCTGTTTTTT

d_call: NA
j_call: TRBJ2-1
clone_size: few
v_call: TRBV27
cdr3_aa: CASSLSTMGGTNEQFF
cdr3_nt: TGTGCCAGCAGTTTATCGACCATGGGGGGCACCAATGAGCAGTTCTTC

d_call: NA
j_call: TRBJ2-5
clone_size: many
v_call: TRBV5-1
cdr3_aa: CASTYERDTSYQETQYF
cdr3_nt: TGCGCCAGCACCTACGAGCGGGACACGTCGTACCAAGAGACCCAGTACTTC

d_call: NA
j_call: TRBJ2-1
clone_size: many
v_call: TRBV24-1
cdr3_aa: CATSQGGKEQFF
cdr3_nt: TGTGCCACCAGCCAGGGGGGTAAGGAGCAGTTCTTC

d_call: NA
j_call: TRBJ1-1
clone_size: many
v_call: TRBV19
cdr3_aa: CASRIGDRGTEAFF
cdr3_nt: TGTGCCAGTAGAATAGGGGATAGGGGAACTGAAGCTTTCTTT

d_call: NA
j_call: TRBJ2-1
clone_size: many
v_call: TRBV29-1
cdr3_aa: CSVVPGGNEQFF
cdr3_nt: TGCAGCGTTGTGCCAGGAGGCAATGAGCAGTTCTTC

d_call: NA
j_call: TRBJ1-2
clone_size: NA
v_call: TRBV27
cdr3_aa: CASGGGTGGYTF
cdr3_nt: TGTGCCAGCGGTGGGGGTACAGGGGGCTACACCTTC

d_call: NA
j_call: TRBJ2-5
clone_size: many
v_call: TRBV7-2
cdr3_aa: CASSLVIGETQYF
cdr3_nt: TGTGCCAGCAGCTTAGTAATAGGGGAGACCCAGTACTTC